This T cell receptor (beta chain) comes out of a study of T-cell memory formation after mild COVID-19. The TCR alpha and TCR beta cDNA libraries, bearing sample barcodes and UMIs, were generated by 5'RACE using constant-segment primers. TCRdb re-analysed the 5' RACE reads in MiXCR, keeping a single row per CDR3 protein. The sample yields some 65,000 distinct CDR3 sequences, over 15% seen once. Study-level findings and limits: Still unconfirmed is whether the second-wave clones peaking on day 37 recognized SARS-CoV-2.

Germline loops: CDR1 SGHKS, CDR2 YYEKEE (reference sequence). This CDR3 comprises 15 residues. With 4 bases removed from V and 3 bases from J, the gap between germline ends came to 17 bases. This clonotype was observed a handful of times. As yet, its antigen is unknown. The TCR sequence derives from an adult woman who had mild COVID-19 (a few samples of this study predate the infection). Cell type and time point are not known. Material for sequencing was PBMCs or a T cell subset sorted from them (not recorded which). The gene calls are TRBV5-5 and TRBJ2-7; possibly TRBD1 for D (6 bases). The CDR3 loop is CASSRLGHGGYEQYF. CDR3 bases: TGTGCCAGCAGCAGGCTGGGACATGGAGGCTACGAGCAGTACTTC.